This TCR beta chain was captured in a study of T cell changes during pregnancy in multiple sclerosis. This CDR3 spans 14 amino acids. CDR1 MNHEY and CDR2 SMNVEV come from the germline V gene (reference sequence). J gave up 3 bases and V 5 bases, and 1 base lay outside the gene matches. Repertoires were generated with immunoSEQ multiplex PCR, while TCRdb's copy carries only in-frame clones and drops some. The data hold some 16,000 clones, with just under 85% observed a single time. Sequencing was performed on CD8+ T cells from peripheral blood mononuclear cells, taken in the second trimester of pregnancy. V gene TRBV27 combines with J gene TRBJ2-7; 13 positions match TRBD2. The receptor's source is a female donor in good health, enrolled as a control in a pregnancy study. CDR3 loop: CASSGTSGDYEQYF. DNA of the CDR3: TGTGCCAGCAGTGGGACTAGCGGGGACTACGAGCAGTACTTC.